Detailed here is one T cell receptor beta chain. The antigen remains undetermined. This record belongs to a study of early stage breast cancer tumors. The CDR3 extends over 18 amino acids. Germline assignment: CDR1 SGHNT and CDR2 YYREEE (reference sequence). V trimming: 4 bases; J trimming: 2 bases; junction bases outside the gene matches: 13. Points from the study as a whole: Enriched TCRB sequences shared across patients were mostly commonly generated sequences.

Produced via immunoSEQ multiplex PCR; TCRdb's table is partial and in-frame only. The repertoire has approximately 33,000 clones, roughly four fifths of them found once; the top ten carry about 4.7%. V and J are TRBV5-4 and TRBJ2-1; TRBD2 aligns across 9 bases. The source material was blood. This clonotype was obtained from a person aged 40-50 years with breast cancer. CDR3 coding DNA: TGTGCCAGCAGCCCTCCGGCGGGCGGGAGGGCCACCTACAATGAGCAGTTCTTC. This gives the protein CASSPPAGGRATYNEQFF.